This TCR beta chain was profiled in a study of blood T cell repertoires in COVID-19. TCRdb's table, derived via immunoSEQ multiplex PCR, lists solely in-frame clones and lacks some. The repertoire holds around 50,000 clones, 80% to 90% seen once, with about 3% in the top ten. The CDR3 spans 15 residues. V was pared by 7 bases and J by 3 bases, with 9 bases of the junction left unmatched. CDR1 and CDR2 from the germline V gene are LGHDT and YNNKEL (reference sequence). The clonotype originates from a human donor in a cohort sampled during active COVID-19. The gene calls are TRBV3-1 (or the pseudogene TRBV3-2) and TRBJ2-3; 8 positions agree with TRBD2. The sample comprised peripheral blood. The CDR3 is CASTPRGARTDTQYF. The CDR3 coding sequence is TGTGCCAGCACCCCGCGGGGGGCCAGGACAGATACGCAGTATTTT.